This entry lists 20 T cell receptor beta chains sequenced from one sample in a study of neurological immune-mediated disorders (dated by TCRdb to the late 2010s). Library construction relied on 5' RACE. Instrument used: Illumina HiSeq 2500. Clones were called with MiXCR by TCRdb after fastp trimmed the public reads at Q25, and only in-frame beta chains were retained. Rows are combined by CDR3 protein, so each entry shows the most common genes and DNA. The sample table records about 66,000 distinct CDR3 sequences; 3.4% of these occur just once. The ten largest clonotypes hold roughly 3.7% of the sample. The sample was PBMCs. Receptor source: a man aged 40-55 years with multiple sclerosis.

There are many counts of this clonotype. The V gene is TRBV20-1, the J gene TRBJ1-1, with 7 bases that match TRBD1. Germline-derived CDR1 and CDR2 are DFQATT and SNEGSKA (reference sequence). Trimming at V came to 3 bases and at J to 1 base, leaving 8 bases not matched to a gene. This CDR3 region has 15 residues. This CDR3 is CSARGNRGRNTEAFF. CDR3 bases: TGCAGTGCTAGGGGTAACAGGGGAAGGAACACTGAAGCTTTCTTT.

At least ten counts were recorded for this clonotype. The chain links TRBV29-1 to TRBJ2-2; 9 positions match TRBD2. CDR3 length equals 16 residues. V dropped 3 bases and J dropped 1; count of bases not matched to a gene: 6. Germline CDR1 SQVTM, CDR2 ANQGSEA. The CDR3 loop is CSVDGSGSQNTGELFF. The CDR3 DNA follows: TGCAGCGTTGATGGTAGCGGGAGCCAGAACACCGGGGAGCTGTTTTTT.

This clonotype was seen ten or more times. The chain carries TRBV20-1 and TRBJ1-4, with 9 bases matching TRBD1. The length of the CDR3 is 15 residues. The ends lost 0 bases at V and 7 bases at J; junction bases unmatched: 6. Germline V gene data show CDR1 as DFQATT and CDR2 as SNEGSKA (reference sequence). The chain's CDR3 is CSARDPQGASEKLFF. CDR3 sequence (DNA): TGCAGTGCTAGAGACCCACAGGGGGCTAGTGAAAAACTGTTTTTT.

In this sample, this clonotype turned up many times. The chain links TRBV12-3 or TRBV12-4 to TRBJ1-4; D is unclear. V lost 1 base to trimming and J lost 15 bases, with 15 bases between them. The CDR3 runs 13 residues. The CDR3 nucleotides are TGTGCCAGCAGTTTAGTTATGGATACTGTAATGTTTTTT. Translation: CASSLVMDTVMFF.

This clonotype showed up many times. The chain is built from TRBV20-1 and TRBJ2-1; 13 bases agree with TRBD2. CDR3 length: 15 amino acids. CDR1 is DFQATT and CDR2 is SNEGSKA in the germline V gene (reference sequence). V dropped 5 bases and J dropped 5; count of bases not matched to a gene: 6. CDR3 amino acids: CSAPKTSGGDNEQFF. The CDR3, as DNA: TGCAGTGCTCCAAAAACTAGCGGGGGGGACAATGAGCAGTTCTTC.

In this sample, this clonotype turned up many times. The chain joins TRBV7-9 to TRBJ1-1, with D maybe TRBD1 (5 bases). Germline values: CDR1 SEHNR, CDR2 FQNEAQ (reference sequence). This CDR3 is built from 14 residues. V was cut by 7 bases and J by 5 bases, with 17 bases left in between. CDR3 loop: CASITQPGGTEAFF. In nucleotides, the CDR3 is TGTGCCAGCATCACCCAACCGGGGGGGACTGAAGCTTTCTTT.

This clonotype occurred many times. CDR3: CASSLDQRGGRETQYF. The CDR3, as DNA: TGTGCCAGCAGCTTGGACCAGCGGGGGGGCCGAGAGACCCAGTACTTC. The V call is TRBV5-6, the J call TRBJ2-5; 10 bases align to TRBD2. The CDR3 runs 16 residues. The trim removed 0 bases at V and 4 bases at J, leaving 6 bases unmatched. Germline V gives CDR1 SGHDT, CDR2 YYEEEE.

This clonotype was observed at least ten times. This chain uses TRBV5-1 with TRBJ1-4; maybe TRBD1 (5 bases). Per germline, CDR1 SGHRS and CDR2 YFSETQ. This CDR3 spans 14 amino acids. Trimming cost V 3 bases and J 8 bases, with 14 bases left between them. The CDR3 region is CASSSGTVREKLFF. CDR3 DNA: TGCGCCAGCAGCTCCGGGACGGTGAGGGAAAAACTGTTTTTT.

This clonotype was observed many times. This chain connects TRBV12-3 or TRBV12-4 to TRBJ2-1, with 10 bases identical to TRBD2. The V gene end was trimmed by 5 bases and the J gene end by 4 bases; junction bases not matched to a gene: 5. CDR3 length: 15 residues. The CDR3 sequence is CASSPIAGGYNEQFF. The CDR3 DNA sequence: TGTGCCAGCAGTCCCATAGCGGGAGGATACAATGAGCAGTTCTTC.

This clonotype was detected many times. The rearrangement links TRBV6-1 to TRBJ2-7, with D possibly matching TRBD2 (6 bases). This CDR3 contains 13 residues. V lost 8 bases and J lost 4, with 15 bases in between. Per germline, CDR1 MNHNS and CDR2 SASEGT. This CDR3 is CASWGTLGYEQYF. CDR3 DNA: TGTGCCAGCTGGGGGACTCTGGGGTACGAGCAGTACTTC.

This clonotype was found many times. V gene TRBV10-3 combines with J gene TRBJ2-3; D may be TRBD1 or TRBD2 (5 bases each). Trimming cost V 9 bases and J 0 bases, with 10 bases left between them. Germline V gives CDR1 ENHRY, CDR2 SYGVKD. The CDR3 extends over 13 amino acids. The CDR3 nucleotides are TGTGCCATTCGGGACCTCAGCACAGATACGCAGTATTTT. Its translation: CAIRDLSTDTQYF.

This clonotype was seen ten or more times. V and J are TRBV12-3 or TRBV12-4 and TRBJ1-2; no reliable D call. This CDR3 is built from 14 residues. The V end lost 3 bases, the J end lost 6 bases, and 14 bases lay between the germline ends. The CDR3 DNA reads as TGTGCCAGCAGTTTGCGGGGAGAGGGTGATGGCTACACCTTC. This encodes CASSLRGEGDGYTF.

This clonotype was detected ten times or more. The chain employs TRBV5-1 and TRBJ1-1; 9 bases map to TRBD1. The V gene's germline CDR1 is SGHRS and CDR2 YFSETQ. V lost 3 bases to trimming and J lost 11 bases; unmatched junction nucleotides: 17. The CDR3 has 16 residues. The CDR3, as DNA: TGCGCCAGCAGCTCGGCCGGACAGGGGCTTTCTTCGGAGGCTTTCTTT. Translation: CASSSAGQGLSSEAFF.

The table lists this clonotype with many counts. The rearrangement joins TRBV10-2 to TRBJ2-1; D might be TRBD1 (7 bases). Trimming shortened V by 2 bases and J by 6 bases, and 11 bases separated the two germline ends. The CDR3 is 14 amino acids. Germline loops: CDR1 WSHSY, CDR2 SAAADI. CDR3 nucleotide sequence: TGCGCCAGCAGTGAGACAGGGGAGGTCAATGAGCAGTTCTTC. Amino acids: CASSETGEVNEQFF.

This clonotype was detected ten times or more. The chain uses TRBV7-2 and TRBJ2-1, with TRBD2 matching over 9 bases. Germline V gives CDR1 SGHTA, CDR2 FQGNSA. This CDR3 is built from 17 residues. V trimming: 5 bases; J trimming: 6 bases; junction bases outside the gene matches: 14. In nucleotides, the CDR3 is TGTGCCAGCAGCCCCCGGGGTGTAGCGGGAGATTTCAATGAGCAGTTCTTC. It yields the protein CASSPRGVAGDFNEQFF.

This clonotype was seen many times. This chain connects TRBV11-1 to TRBJ2-1, with TRBD2 identical over 9 bases. This CDR3 region has 17 residues. V lost 3 bases and J lost 9; bases outside the gene matches: 15. Germline values: CDR1 SGHAT, CDR2 FQDESV (reference sequence). The CDR3 DNA reads TGTGCCAGCAGCTTCGCCCAGCCGGGACTAGCTTCCAGTGAGCAGTTCTTC. It is translated as CASSFAQPGLASSEQFF.

The sample holds many counts of this clonotype. The genes are TRBV5-1 and TRBJ2-3; D not resolved. Germline V gene data show CDR1 as SGHRS and CDR2 as YFSETQ. V was shortened by 3 bases and J by 0 bases, with 5 bases between the two germline ends. This CDR3 has 13 residues. The DNA for the CDR3 is TGCGCCAGCAGCTCCTTTAGCACAGATACGCAGTATTTT. Its translation is CASSSFSTDTQYF.

This clonotype was counted ten times or more. The rearrangement uses TRBV9 and TRBJ2-7; 8 bases fit TRBD2. Per the germline V gene, CDR1 is SGDLS and CDR2 is YYNGEE. CDR3 length: 16 amino acids. V was clipped by 3 bases and J by 2 bases; unmatched bases: 10. The CDR3: CASSASPGTRAYEQYF. For the CDR3, the DNA is TGTGCCAGCAGCGCCAGCCCCGGGACTAGAGCCTACGAGCAGTACTTC.

In this sample, this clonotype turned up a few times. V gene TRBV3-1 combines with J gene TRBJ2-7; the D gene is possibly TRBD1 (6 bases). Germline CDR1 LGHDT, CDR2 YNNKEL (reference sequence). Trimming took off 4 bases at V and 7 bases at J, with 14 bases between the two ends. The CDR3 runs 13 residues. CDR3 sequence (DNA): TGTGCCAGCAGCCCCCCGGACAGTACGGAGCAGTACTTC. Protein: CASSPPDSTEQYF.

Many counts were recorded for this clonotype. The chain uses TRBV7-2 and TRBJ1-2; 9 bases fit TRBD1. The J segment lost 3 bases and the V segment lost 0 bases, leaving 8 bases of the junction unmatched. This CDR3 is built from 17 residues. Germline CDR1 SGHTA, CDR2 FQGNSA. This chain's CDR3 is CASSLAGGRDRDYGYTF. The CDR3 DNA sequence: TGTGCCAGCAGCTTAGCGGGAGGGCGGGACAGGGACTATGGCTACACCTTC.